These 3 T cell receptor beta chains originate from one sample sequenced in a study of cytomegalovirus exposure and HLA in healthy donors. 13 Jbeta primers and 60 Vbeta primers were used for the PCR. Some clones are missing from TCRdb's copy, which holds only in-frame ones; the method was immunoSEQ multiplex PCR. Of tens of thousands of clones listed, 76% are singletons. Sequencing was carried out using PBMCs. The receptors derive from a male donor in good health and CMV-seronegative.

The chain combines TRBV19 with TRBJ2-7; D may be TRBD1 (5 bases). Trimming stripped 10 bases from V and 2 bases from J, with 12 bases between. CDR3 length: 12 amino acids. The germline gives CDR1 LNHDA, CDR2 SQIVND (reference sequence). The CDR3 nucleotides read TGTGCCAATGTCAGGGCCCCCTACGAGCAGTACTTC. It is translated as CANVRAPYEQYF.

The J gene is TRBJ2-3, the V gene TRBV11-2; perhaps TRBD1 as D (5 bases). Per the germline V gene, CDR1 is SGHAT and CDR2 is FQNNGV. The CDR3 has 13 amino acids. V dropped 4 bases and J dropped 5 bases, with 10 bases sitting between them. The CDR3 DNA sequence: TGTGCCAGCAGCTCAGGGTTTATAGATACGCAGTATTTT. The encoded protein is CASSSGFIDTQYF.

This clone was observed once. The rearrangement uses TRBV30 and TRBJ1-1; D possibly corresponds to TRBD1 (5 bases). V shed 3 bases and J shed 5 bases, with 13 bases lying between them. Germline V gene data show CDR1 as GTSNPN and CDR2 as SVGIG (reference sequence). This CDR3 is 13 amino acids long. CDR3 in DNA: TGTGCCTGGAGAAGGGGCGCAAGGACTGAAGCTTTCTTT. It encodes CAWRRGARTEAFF.